The sequence of this TCR beta chain was determined in a study of cytomegalovirus exposure and HLA in healthy donors. Per the germline V gene, CDR1 is MNHEY and CDR2 is SMNVEV (reference sequence). CDR3 length: 12 amino acids. V lost 8 bases, J lost 7 bases, and 12 bases lay in between. PCR used 60 Vbeta primers and 13 Jbeta primers. Profiling relied on immunoSEQ multiplex PCR, and the TCRdb table lists in-frame clones only, not all of them. Of 200,000 to 250,000 clones listed, approximately 80% are singletons. The clonotype originates from a woman aged 40-49 years in good health and CMV-seronegative. This rearrangement joins TRBV27 to TRBJ1-3, with TRBD1 as a possible D gene (6 bases). The specimen was PBMCs. The CDR3 loop is CASGGGGNTIYF. CDR3 sequence (DNA): TGTGCCAGCGGAGGGGGGGGTAACACCATATATTTT.